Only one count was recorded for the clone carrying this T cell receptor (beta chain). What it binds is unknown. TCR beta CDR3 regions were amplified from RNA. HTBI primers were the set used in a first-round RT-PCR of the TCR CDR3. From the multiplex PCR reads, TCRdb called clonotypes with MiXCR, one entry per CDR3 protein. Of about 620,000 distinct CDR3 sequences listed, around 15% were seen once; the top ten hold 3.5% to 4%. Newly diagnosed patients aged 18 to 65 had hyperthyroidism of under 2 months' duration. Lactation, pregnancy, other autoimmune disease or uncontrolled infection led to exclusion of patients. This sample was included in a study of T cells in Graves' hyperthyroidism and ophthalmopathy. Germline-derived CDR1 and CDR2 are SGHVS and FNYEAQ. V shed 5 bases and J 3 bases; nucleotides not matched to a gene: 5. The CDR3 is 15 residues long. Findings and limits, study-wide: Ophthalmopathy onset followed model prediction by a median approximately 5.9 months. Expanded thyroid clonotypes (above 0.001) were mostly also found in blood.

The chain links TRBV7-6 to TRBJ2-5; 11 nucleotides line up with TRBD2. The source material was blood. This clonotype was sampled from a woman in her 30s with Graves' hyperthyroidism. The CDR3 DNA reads TGTGCCAGCAGCACCAGACTAGCGGGAAAAGAGACCCAGTACTTC. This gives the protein CASSTRLAGKETQYF.